A selection of T cell receptor beta chains follows, all from one sample in a study of early T cells in non-severe SARS-CoV-2 infection. MiXCR, applied by TCRdb to the 5' RACE reads, yields one record per CDR3 protein. The sample carries roughly 120,000 distinct CDR3 sequences, under 15% recorded once. The sequenced material came from whole blood. These receptors came from an adult who was a healthcare worker with PCR-confirmed SARS-CoV-2 infection or an uninfected control (not recorded which). Each CDR3 is given with its conserved first and last residue. The D gene is left open where the match is weak. Expanded clones are given a class, and other clones once, few, many or no size at all.

DNA	CDR3	size	V	J	D
TGCAGCGTGGGAGACGGCTACACCTTC	CSVGDGYTF	few	TRBV29-1	TRBJ1-2	NA
TGCAGCGTTGCCCTGTCGGTAGACGGCGAGCAGTACTTC	CSVALSVDGEQYF	NA	TRBV29-1	TRBJ2-7	NA
TGCAGCGTTGACCCCCCGGGAGGCAACTATGGCTACACCTTC	CSVDPPGGNYGYTF	NA	TRBV29-1	TRBJ1-2	NA
TGTGCCAGCAGCTCCGGACTAGCGGGGGGGTACGAGCAGTACTTC	CASSSGLAGGYEQYF	few	TRBV11-2	TRBJ2-7	TRBD2
TGCGCCAGCAGCTTGGGGGAGCGCAATCAGCCCCAGCATTTT	CASSLGERNQPQHF	NA	TRBV5-1	TRBJ1-5	NA
TGTGCCATCGGGCTGGGGGAGACCCAGTACTTC	CAIGLGETQYF	few	TRBV10-3	TRBJ2-5	NA
TGTGCCAGCAGCCTTACTGACAGGGGCATTTATGGCTACACCTTC	CASSLTDRGIYGYTF	NA	TRBV3-1	TRBJ1-2	TRBD1
TGCGCCGGCAGTATCTCCTACGAGCAGTACTTC	CAGSISYEQYF	NA	TRBV29-1	TRBJ2-7	NA
TGCGCCAGCAGCTTGGGGACAGCGCGTAATGAAAAACTGTTTTTT	CASSLGTARNEKLFF	many	TRBV5-1	TRBJ1-4	NA
TGTGCCAGCAGTGACATCCGGGGGCTCCTAGGAACCGGGGAGCTGTTTTTT	CASSDIRGLLGTGELFF	NA	TRBV2	TRBJ2-2	NA
TGCGCCAGCAGCCCCCTAGCAGGACGGGATAACGAGCAGTACTTC	CASSPLAGRDNEQYF	NA	TRBV5-1	TRBJ2-7	NA
TGTGCCAGCAGCGCGTCCGGGGGGTTTGAGACCCAGTACTTC	CASSASGGFETQYF	many	TRBV5-5	TRBJ2-5	TRBD2
TGTGCCAGTAGTATGTCTCGGGATACGCAGTATTTT	CASSMSRDTQYF	NA	TRBV19	TRBJ2-3	NA
TGTGCCAGCAGCCGGTTGCGGGGGTCAGATACGCAGTATTTT	CASSRLRGSDTQYF	NA	TRBV14	TRBJ2-3	TRBD2
TGTGCCAGCAGCCCCGGTTTAGGAGGACTGTTTTTT	CASSPGLGGLFF	NA	TRBV9	TRBJ2-2	NA
TGTGCCAGCAGCTCCGAAAATGAGCAGTTCTTC	CASSSENEQFF	NA	TRBV5-5	TRBJ2-1	NA
TGTGCCAGCAGTTACTCTGGGGCTAAAGAGACCCAGTACTTC	CASSYSGAKETQYF	NA	TRBV6-5	TRBJ2-5	NA
TGCAGCGTTGCGGGACTAGCGGGGTACGAGCAGTACTTC	CSVAGLAGYEQYF	NA	TRBV29-1	TRBJ2-7	TRBD2
TGTGCCTGGAAAGCCCCTAGGAGCCATCACACCGGGGAGCTGTTTTTT	CAWKAPRSHHTGELFF	few	TRBV30	TRBJ2-2	NA
TGTGCCAGCACGACCAGTAGGCAGCCCCAGCATTTT	CASTTSRQPQHF	few	TRBV12-3/TRBV12-4	TRBJ1-5	NA
TGCGCCCCCGGGGGCGTTAATTCACCCCTCCACTTT	CAPGGVNSPLHF	NA	TRBV10-1	TRBJ1-6	NA
TGTGCCAGCAGTTTAAGTCTAGGGCTCACCGGGGAGCTGTTTTTT	CASSLSLGLTGELFF	NA	TRBV12-3/TRBV12-4	TRBJ2-2	NA
TGCGCCAGCAGTGAGTCGACTCGGGGGGGGAAACTGTTTTTT	CASSESTRGGKLFF	few	TRBV10-2	TRBJ1-4	NA
TGTGCCATCCCAGGGAACTATGGCTACACCTTC	CAIPGNYGYTF	NA	TRBV10-3	TRBJ1-2	NA
TGTGCCAGCAGCTTGGCCGGTGGTGGACTAGCTTACAATGAGCAGTTCTTC	CASSLAGGGLAYNEQFF	NA	TRBV5-4	TRBJ2-1	TRBD2